These T cell receptor beta chains were read from a single sample in a study of human T cells and chemical hapten exposure. TCRdb independently ran MiXCR on the RACE reads; one entry per CDR3 protein. The table lists 330,000 or so distinct CDR3 sequences, about 6% of them singletons. The specimen was whole blood, collected in connection with sensitization to the hapten diphenylcyclopropenone (DPC). These TCRs come from a young woman with alopecia areata. Some clones in this sample may be carry-over from other donors' samples. Each CDR3 is given without its conserved first and last residue. A D gene is named only where the DNA matches it firmly.

J gene,D gene,V gene,CDR3 protein
TRBJ1-4,-,TRBV12-3/TRBV12-4,ATQKDTYNEKLF
TRBJ2-7,TRBD1,TRBV5-5,ASSFLGTVSYEQY
TRBJ2-7,TRBD1,TRBV9,ASSVASGQGASEQY
TRBJ2-1,-,TRBV7-2,ASARGENNEQF
TRBJ2-4,-,TRBV20-1,SAQGHTDENIQY
TRBJ1-1,-,TRBV6-5,ASSYGGDTEAF
TRBJ1-5,-,TRBV12-5,ASGQAGGQPQH
TRBJ1-1,-,TRBV5-1,ASSWDGNTEAF
TRBJ2-3,-,TRBV7-8,ASSNSWGGPTDTQY
TRBJ2-6,-,TRBV6-2/TRBV6-3,ASSRTGANVLT
TRBJ2-7,TRBD1,TRBV11-2,ASSLETGTSYEQY
TRBJ1-6,-,TRBV27,ATGALYNSPLH
TRBJ2-2,TRBD2,TRBV6-5,ASSYEAGGNTGELF
TRBJ2-7,-,TRBV12-3/TRBV12-4,ASSPDSSYEQY
TRBJ2-7,TRBD1,TRBV7-9,ASTYQGAGEQY
TRBJ2-1,-,TRBV6-1,ASSEKTEYNEQF
TRBJ1-2,-,TRBV4-2,ASSQGPGPGYT
TRBJ1-6,TRBD1,TRBV3-1,ASSRDRGYTTYNSPLH
TRBJ2-7,TRBD1,TRBV7-9,ASSLTGTGNEQY
TRBJ1-5,TRBD1,TRBV12-3/TRBV12-4,ASSSGTGSNQPQH
TRBJ1-6,-,TRBV4-2,ASSQENRSNSPLH
TRBJ2-1,TRBD2,TRBV7-3,ASSPPGLGVEEQF
TRBJ2-7,-,TRBV10-3,AINSQDRSKEQY
TRBJ1-2,-,TRBV7-6,ASSSASPYGYT
TRBJ2-4,-,TRBV27,ASSPDQSHIQY
TRBJ2-4,-,TRBV6-2/TRBV6-3,ASSRLGDSVAKNIQY
TRBJ1-1,TRBD1,TRBV9,ASRDRENTEAF
TRBJ2-7,-,TRBV5-1,ASSSGQFPYEQY
TRBJ2-1,TRBD2,TRBV28,ASSPSGGAFDEQF
TRBJ2-3,TRBD2,TRBV27,ASSSPGDYWATQY
TRBJ2-5,-,TRBV3-1,ASSQARAVRAQETQY
TRBJ2-1,-,TRBV9,ASSVGDWDWEQF
TRBJ2-2,-,TRBV6-4,ASSVGSTGELF
TRBJ2-7,-,TRBV29-1,SVAERVGHEQY
TRBJ2-3,-,TRBV29-1,SVDASTDTQY
TRBJ1-2,-,TRBV12-3/TRBV12-4,ASSSLDRPQDGYT
TRBJ1-6,-,TRBV12-3/TRBV12-4,ASSSDNSPLH
TRBJ1-5,-,TRBV20-1,SARLGYSNQPQH
TRBJ1-5,-,TRBV6-5,ASRGMDISNQPQH
TRBJ1-2,-,TRBV5-1,ASSLEGISGGT
TRBJ1-4,-,TRBV20-1,SAARQSTNEKLF
TRBJ2-2,-,TRBV12-3/TRBV12-4,ASSLAGRLNTGELF
TRBJ2-7,-,TRBV3-1,ASSQSPGEQY
TRBJ2-3,-,TRBV29-1,SVERARTGQPADTQY
TRBJ2-3,TRBD1,TRBV5-4,ASRADRVSTDTQY
TRBJ1-2,-,TRBV28,ASSLSPAAQGGYT
TRBJ2-7,-,TRBV6-5,ASIRVGPGDYEQY
TRBJ1-4,-,TRBV7-9,ASSLDGSAGIVEKLF
TRBJ1-1,-,TRBV5-1,ASSLELRGDTEAF
TRBJ2-5,TRBD2,TRBV29-1,SAGGLQTQY
TRBJ1-3,-,TRBV29-1,SVEEVFGNTIY
TRBJ2-1,TRBD1,TRBV12-5,ASGSGQIYNEQF
TRBJ1-2,-,TRBV6-6,ASSYSSTGPGVIS
TRBJ1-1,-,TRBV10-3,AISEGFSGFPSF
TRBJ1-6,-,TRBV20-1,SARDCPDDKGPRSPLH